These T cell receptor beta chains were read from a single sample in a study of blood T cell repertoires in COVID-19. TCRdb's table, derived via immunoSEQ multiplex PCR, lists solely in-frame clones and lacks some. The table records around 370,000 clones, around 87% of them present only once. The sample comprised peripheral blood. The source of these receptors is a woman in her forties or fifties with COVID-19, enrolled during active disease. CDR3s include the opening cysteine and the closing phenylalanine or tryptophan. Each record gives: V gene, clone size, D gene, J gene, CDR3 DNA, CDR3 protein. The D gene is left open where the match is weak. Expanded clones are given a class, and other clones once, few, many or no size at all.

>TRBV30|once|.|TRBJ1-1
TGTGCCTGGAGTGGCTCCTTCGGACAGTATAACACTGAAGCTTTCTTT
CAWSGSFGQYNTEAFF
>TRBV18|.|.|TRBJ1-3
TGTGCCAGCTCACCAGTAGGGGCGGACCGAAACACCATATATTTT
CASSPVGADRNTIYF
>TRBV7-2|once|TRBD2|TRBJ2-7
TGTGCCAGCAGCTTAATGGCGGGAGGCCCTCCCTACGAGCAGTACTTC
CASSLMAGGPPYEQYF
>TRBV2|.|.|TRBJ2-7
TGTGCCAGCAGCCTCAAATCGACTTACGCCTACGAGCAGTACTTC
CASSLKSTYAYEQYF
>TRBV29-1|.|TRBD2|TRBJ2-7
TGCAGCGTTCGGACTAGCGGGACCTACGAGCAGTACTTC
CSVRTSGTYEQYF
>TRBV5-1|.|TRBD1|TRBJ2-7
TGCGCCAGCAGCCCGACAGGGGTATTTTCCTACGAGCAGTACTTC
CASSPTGVFSYEQYF
>TRBV2|few|TRBD1|TRBJ1-6
TGTGCCAGCCTTTTGGAGCAGGGGGCTAATTCACCCCTCCACTTT
CASLLEQGANSPLHF
>TRBV18|.|.|TRBJ2-5
TGTGCCAGCTCACCACGTTCAGGGGTAGAGACCCAGTACTTC
CASSPRSGVETQYF
>TRBV7-2|few|TRBD2|TRBJ2-7
TGTGCCAGCAGCTTTGTAGCGGGTTCCTACGAGCAGTACTTC
CASSFVAGSYEQYF
>TRBV11-2|once|TRBD1|TRBJ1-6
TGTGCCAGCAGCTTAGGGGGGGACAGGTGGTCACCCCTCCACTTT
CASSLGGDRWSPLHF
>TRBV6-5|.|TRBD1|TRBJ1-2
TGTGCCAGCAGTTACACGGACAGGGGTTATGGCTACACCTTC
CASSYTDRGYGYTF
>TRBV6-6|.|.|TRBJ1-4
TGTGCCAGCAGTTACGGGGCAGGGTCTGAAAAACTGTTTTTT
CASSYGAGSEKLFF
>TRBV6-5|once|TRBD1|TRBJ1-3
TGTGCCAGCCGGGGGACAGGGGAAGACACCATATATTTT
CASRGTGEDTIYF
>TRBV19|.|.|TRBJ1-1
TGTGCCAGTAATGGGGGCTGGGGCACTGAAGCTTTCTTT
CASNGGWGTEAFF
>TRBV30|.|.|TRBJ1-5
TGTGCCTGGGATACACTCGGAAGGAGAAGCAATCAGCCCCAGCATTTT
CAWDTLGRRSNQPQHF
>TRBV27|few|.|TRBJ2-7
TGTGCCAGCAGGCAGGAATTTAGCTCCTACGAGCAGTACTTC
CASRQEFSSYEQYF
>TRBV9|.|.|TRBJ2-1
TGTGCCAGCAGCGTCAGTGACAATGAGCAGTTCTTC
CASSVSDNEQFF
>TRBV2|.|.|TRBJ2-1
TGTGCCAGCAGTACCTTTGGGGCCGAGCAGTTCTTC
CASSTFGAEQFF
>TRBV4-3|.|.|TRBJ2-7
TGCGCCAGCAGCCAATTCCATTCTCGGGAGCAGTACTTC
CASSQFHSREQYF
>TRBV19|.|TRBD2|TRBJ2-3
TGTGCCAGTAGTATAGCGGCGGGAGGGCCAACAGATACGCAGTATTTT
CASSIAAGGPTDTQYF